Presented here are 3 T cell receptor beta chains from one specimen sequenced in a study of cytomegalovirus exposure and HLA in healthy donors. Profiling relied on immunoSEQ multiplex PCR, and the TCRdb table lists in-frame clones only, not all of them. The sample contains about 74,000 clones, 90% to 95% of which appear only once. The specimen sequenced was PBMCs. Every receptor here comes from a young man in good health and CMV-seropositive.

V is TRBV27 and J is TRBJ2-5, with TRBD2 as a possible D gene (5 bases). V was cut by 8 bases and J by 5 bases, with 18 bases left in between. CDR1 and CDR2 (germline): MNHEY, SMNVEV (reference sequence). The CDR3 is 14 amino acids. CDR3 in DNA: TGTGCCAGCGCTCCGGCTAGCTTATCCGAGACCCAGTACTTC. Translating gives CASAPASLSETQYF.

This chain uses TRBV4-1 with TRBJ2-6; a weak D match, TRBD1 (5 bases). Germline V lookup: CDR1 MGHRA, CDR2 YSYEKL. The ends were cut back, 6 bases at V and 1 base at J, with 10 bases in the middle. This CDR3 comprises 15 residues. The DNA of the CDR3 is TGCGCCAGCAGACGGACACAGTCTGGGGCCAACGTCCTGACTTTC. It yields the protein CASRRTQSGANVLTF.

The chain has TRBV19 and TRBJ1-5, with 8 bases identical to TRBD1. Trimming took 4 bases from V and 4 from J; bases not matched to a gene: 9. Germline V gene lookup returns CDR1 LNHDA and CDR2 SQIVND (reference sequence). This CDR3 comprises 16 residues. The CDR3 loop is CASSSLGQGANQPQHF. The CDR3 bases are TGTGCCAGTAGTAGTTTGGGCCAGGGGGCAAATCAGCCCCAGCATTTT.